The 30 T cell receptor beta chains below come from one sample, sequenced in a study of early T cells in non-severe SARS-CoV-2 infection. One entry per CDR3 protein, called by TCRdb with MiXCR from the 5' RACE reads. The data show around 52,000 distinct CDR3 sequences, roughly 11% seen once. Sequences were obtained from whole blood. Receptors were obtained from an adult who was a healthcare worker with PCR-confirmed SARS-CoV-2 infection or an uninfected control (not recorded which).

This clonotype showed up just once. The V call is TRBV2, the J call TRBJ2-1; D unclear. Germline V lookup: CDR1 SNHLY, CDR2 FYNNEI. The length of the CDR3 is 13 residues. V shed 5 bases and J shed 2 bases, with 7 bases lying between them. CDR3 in DNA: TGTGCCAGCAGTCCCATAACCTACAATGAGCAGTTCTTC. This codes for CASSPITYNEQFF.

Ten or more counts support this clonotype. The V call is TRBV4-1, the J call TRBJ2-6, with 8 positions matching TRBD1. The CDR3 is 20 amino acids. After removal of 4 bases from V and 0 bases from J, the junction contained 14 bases not matched to a gene. Germline CDR1 MGHRA, CDR2 YSYEKL. The CDR3 spells CASSLQTGQGRLSGANVLTF. In DNA, the CDR3 is TGCGCCAGCAGCCTTCAAACCGGACAGGGTCGACTCTCTGGGGCCAACGTCCTGACTTTC.

The chain employs TRBV5-1 and TRBJ2-1; no definite D call. The CDR3 length is 18 residues. The V gene's germline CDR1 is SGHRS and CDR2 YFSETQ. The germline V and J ends were trimmed by 1 base and 6 bases, with 23 bases remaining between them. CDR3 sequence (DNA): TGCGCCAGCAGCTTGCCCCCTGGCGGATCCCCTACCGTCAATGAGCAGTTCTTC. It yields the protein CASSLPPGGSPTVNEQFF.

This clonotype was seen many times. The rearrangement links TRBV27 to TRBJ2-7, with 10 bases lining up with TRBD2. Germline V CDR1 and CDR2: MNHEY, SMNVEV (reference sequence). This CDR3 spans 20 amino acids. J was trimmed by 0 bases and V by 0 bases; bases with no gene match: 14. The DNA of the CDR3 is TGTGCCAGCAGTTTATCGCATAAGGAGCTAGCGGGGGCCCCCTCCTACGAGCAGTACTTC. Its protein is CASSLSHKELAGAPSYEQYF.

This clonotype was recorded a few times. CDR3 amino acids: CSAFEGNTIYF. The CDR3 DNA reads as TGCAGCGCCTTTGAGGGAAACACCATATATTTT. The rearrangement joins TRBV29-1 to TRBJ1-3; no clear D. Trimming took 7 bases from V and 4 from J, leaving 8 bases between them. In germline, CDR1 is SQVTM, CDR2 ANQGSEA. This CDR3 comprises 11 residues.

Ten or more counts support this clonotype. The chain combines TRBV4-1 with TRBJ2-3; D not resolved. The V and J ends lost 1 base and 2 bases respectively, with 13 bases between them. This CDR3 comprises 16 residues. CDR1 MGHRA and CDR2 YSYEKL come from the germline V gene. This CDR3 reads CASSQAPSNPTDTQYF. CDR3 sequence (DNA): TGCGCCAGCAGCCAAGCGCCGTCCAATCCCACAGATACGCAGTATTTT.

This clonotype was picked up one time. The chain employs TRBV28 and TRBJ1-6; D might be TRBD1 (5 bases). This CDR3 has 14 residues. The germline gives CDR1 MDHEN, CDR2 SYDVKM. V was clipped by 6 bases and J by 10 bases, with 16 bases between them. The CDR3: CASRGQAGFSPLHF. CDR3 coding DNA: TGTGCCAGCAGGGGCCAAGCAGGGTTCTCACCCCTCCACTTT.

Only a few counts were recorded for this clonotype. The chain carries TRBV4-2 and TRBJ2-7, with 9 bases identical to TRBD2. Trimming removed 0 bases from V and 4 bases from J; junction bases left unmatched: 4. The CDR3 is made up of 15 amino acids. Germline CDR1 reads LGHNA; CDR2 reads YNFKEQ. Here the CDR3 reads CASSQDAGGPYEQYF. CDR3 DNA sequence: TGTGCCAGCAGCCAAGACGCGGGAGGGCCGTACGAGCAGTACTTC.

This rearrangement joins TRBV5-5 to TRBJ2-1; D is ambiguous. The CDR3 has 19 residues. Trimming left V 1 base short and J 7 bases short, with 27 bases between. Germline V gene data show CDR1 as SGHKS and CDR2 as YYEKEE (reference sequence). The CDR3 sequence is CASSLIHSSILYKINEQFF. The CDR3 coding sequence is TGTGCCAGCAGCTTGATACATTCCTCTATACTTTACAAGATAAATGAGCAGTTCTTC.

This clonotype was detected many times. The rearrangement links TRBV21-1 to TRBJ2-5; the table's TRBD1 call for D was not verified on the DNA. TRBV21-1 is assigned pseudogene status. The CDR3 has 17 amino acids. The CDR3 here is CASSEPQGDETKETQYF. The CDR3 nucleotides read TGTGCCAGCAGCGAGCCCCAGGGGGACGAGACAAAAGAGACCCAGTACTTC.

This clonotype was picked up a small number of times. V usage is TRBV10-1 and J usage is TRBJ2-7; D is perhaps TRBD2 (5 bases). The CDR3 has 12 amino acids. V was clipped by 5 bases and J by 7 bases, with 12 bases between them. CDR1 and CDR2 (germline): WNHNN, SYGVQD (reference sequence). The CDR3 DNA follows: TGCGCCAGCAGTTTGGGAGACGAGGAGCAGTACTTC. Encoded protein: CASSLGDEEQYF.

This clonotype has at least ten counts. The chain carries TRBV2 and TRBJ1-1; D is uncertain. V was cut by 8 bases and J by 3 bases, with 16 bases left in between. The CDR3 totals 14 residues. Germline CDR1 reads SNHLY; CDR2 reads FYNNEI. The CDR3 nucleotides are TGTGCCAGCCTCGGCCCCGGGATTGACACTGAAGCTTTCTTT. Protein product: CASLGPGIDTEAFF.

The V and J genes are TRBV16 and TRBJ2-3; D gene uncertain. V dropped 3 bases and J dropped 3 bases, with 13 bases sitting between them. Germline V CDR1 and CDR2: KGHSY, FQNENV. The CDR3 length is 15 residues. The CDR3 coding sequence is TGTGCCAGCAGCCAGGGCAGGCCGGAGACAGATACGCAGTATTTT. Translation: CASSQGRPETDTQYF.

This clonotype was recorded at least ten times. The rearrangement links TRBV20-1 to TRBJ2-1, with 13 bases fitting TRBD2. Per the germline V gene, CDR1 is DFQATT and CDR2 is SNEGSKA (reference sequence). With V trimmed by 3 bases and J by 5 bases, 4 bases remained unmatched. The CDR3 covers 15 residues. The CDR3 coding sequence is TGCAGTGCTAGTGGGACTAGCGGGATTAACAATGAGCAGTTCTTC. Protein sequence: CSASGTSGINNEQFF.

V gene TRBV30 combines with J gene TRBJ2-3, with D hard to call. Trimming pared 3 bases from V and 7 bases from J, leaving 11 bases between. Germline lookup yields CDR1 GTSNPN and CDR2 SVGIG (reference sequence). CDR3 length equals 12 residues. The CDR3 sequence is CAWSASRNTQYF. CDR3 DNA: TGTGCCTGGAGCGCCTCCCGTAATACGCAGTATTTT.

The CDR3 protein is CASSPDPDISNTGELFF. The CDR3 region has the DNA TGTGCCAGCAGTCCCGACCCCGACATCTCGAACACCGGGGAGCTGTTTTTT. The chain carries TRBV12-3 or TRBV12-4 and TRBJ2-2; D unresolved. Trimming removed 5 bases from V and 0 bases from J, with 16 bases in between. This CDR3 has 17 amino acids.

This clonotype has at least ten counts. This chain joins TRBV7-9 and TRBJ1-6; 8 nucleotides line up with TRBD1. Germline lookup yields CDR1 SEHNR and CDR2 FQNEAQ (reference sequence). This CDR3 is 16 amino acids long. J was trimmed by 6 bases and V by 3 bases; bases with no gene match: 7. This CDR3 reads CASSFWTGRLNSPLHF. For the CDR3, the DNA is TGTGCCAGCAGCTTTTGGACAGGGCGCCTTAATTCACCCCTCCACTTT. The full variable domain, rest sourced from reference TRBV7-9 and TRBJ1-6, is DTGVSQNPRHKITKRGQNVTFRCDPISEHNRLYWYRQTLGQGPEFLTYFQNEAQLEKSRLLSDRFSAERPKGSFSTLEIQRTEQGDSAMYLCASSFWTGRLNSPLHFGNGTRLTVT.

About this clonotype: A junction boundary mismatches the germline segment, possibly from a read error. CDR3 region: CASSLQGADGYSF. CDR3 sequence (DNA): TGTGCCAGCAGCTTGCAGGGGGCCGATGGCTACTCCTTC. This chain links TRBV7-2 with TRBJ1-2; 8 bases are shared with TRBD1. CDR3 size: 13 residues. CDR1 is SGHTA and CDR2 is FQGNSA in the germline V gene.

Only a few counts were recorded for this clonotype. This chain joins TRBV3-1 and TRBJ1-5, with TRBD1 as a possible D gene (5 bases). Germline V lookup: CDR1 LGHDT, CDR2 YNNKEL (reference sequence). This CDR3 is built from 15 residues. The V gene lost 4 bases and the J gene lost 4 bases, with 14 bases spanning the gap. CDR3 bases: TGTGCCAGCAGCCCAAGTGAGGGGTGGAATCAGCCCCAGCATTTT. Protein product: CASSPSEGWNQPQHF.

Only a few counts were recorded for this clonotype. V gene TRBV29-1 combines with J gene TRBJ2-1; D is unclear. The CDR3 is 12 amino acids. V was trimmed by 8 bases and J by 5 bases, leaving 13 bases between them. Looked up from germline, CDR1 is SQVTM and CDR2 is ANQGSEA. CDR3 sequence (DNA): TGCAGCCCCCTAGTCCGTAACAATGAGCAGTTCTTC. Its protein is CSPLVRNNEQFF.

This CDR3 reads CASSENLNTEAFF. CDR3 in DNA: TGCGCCAGCAGTGAAAACCTGAACACTGAAGCTTTCTTT. This chain links TRBV10-1 with TRBJ1-1; D not resolved. Looked up from germline, CDR1 is WNHNN and CDR2 is SYGVQD (reference sequence). The CDR3 is 13 amino acids. Trimming cost V 3 bases and J 0 bases, with 5 bases left between them.

This clonotype was seen a handful of times. V gene TRBV5-6 combines with J gene TRBJ2-7; 8 bases agree with TRBD2. The V gene's germline CDR1 is SGHDT and CDR2 YYEEEE. The CDR3 covers 15 residues. The V gene end was trimmed by 0 bases and the J gene end by 0 bases; junction bases not matched to a gene: 2. The CDR3 protein is CASSLAGGASYEQYF. CDR3 sequence (DNA): TGTGCCAGCAGCTTGGCGGGAGGGGCCTCCTACGAGCAGTACTTC.

This sequence joins TRBV20-1 and TRBJ1-5; D not certain. Germline V gives CDR1 DFQATT, CDR2 SNEGSKA (reference sequence). The CDR3 is made up of 11 amino acids. The V and J ends lost 6 bases and 5 bases respectively, with 8 bases between them. This CDR3 reads CSASKDQPQHF. The CDR3 bases are TGCAGTGCGAGTAAGGATCAGCCCCAGCATTTT.

This clonotype was counted many times. The rearrangement links TRBV15 to TRBJ2-7; 7 bases are a match to TRBD1. The J segment lost 0 bases and the V segment lost 0 bases, leaving 2 bases of the junction unmatched. The CDR3 is made up of 15 amino acids. CDR1 is LNHNV, CDR2 YYDKDF, per germline (reference sequence). CDR3 amino acids: CATSRERDSSYEQYF. DNA for the CDR3: TGTGCCACCAGCAGAGAGAGGGACAGCTCCTACGAGCAGTACTTC. Variable domain in full (rest from reference TRBV15 and TRBJ2-7): DAMVIQNPRYQVTQFGKPVTLSCSQTLNHNVMYWYQQKSSQAPKLLFHYYDKDFNNEADTPDNFQSRRPNTSFCFLDIRSPGLGDTAMYLCATSRERDSSYEQYFGPGTRLTVT.

This clonotype was detected only a few times. The rearrangement joins TRBV3-1 to TRBJ2-7, with TRBD1 identical over 8 bases. The CDR3 has 14 amino acids. The V segment lost 4 bases and the J segment 0 bases; nucleotides outside the gene matches: 2. Germline CDR1 reads LGHDT; CDR2 reads YNNKEL (reference sequence). Written as DNA, the CDR3 is TGTGCCAGCAGCCTCGGACAGGGCTCCTACGAGCAGTACTTC. Its protein is CASSLGQGSYEQYF.

This clonotype was detected only a few times. The J gene is TRBJ2-1, the V gene TRBV12-5, with D perhaps assigned TRBD1 or TRBD2 (6 bases each). Germline CDR1 and CDR2: LGHNT and FRNRAP. The ends were cut back, 3 bases at V and 6 bases at J, with 9 bases in the middle. The CDR3 is made up of 13 amino acids. Here the CDR3 DNA reads TGTGCTAGTGGTTTAGGGGGAGGCAATGAGCAGTTCTTC. As protein: CASGLGGGNEQFF.

This clonotype has at least ten counts. V is TRBV11-2 and J is TRBJ1-3; D remains ambiguous. Trimming took off 1 base at V and 7 bases at J, with 8 bases between the two ends. The germline V gene encodes CDR1 SGHAT and CDR2 FQNNGV. CDR3 length: 13 residues. The CDR3 is CASSLVTSNTIYF. The CDR3, as DNA: TGTGCCAGCAGCTTAGTTACAAGCAACACCATATATTTT.

V usage is TRBV3-1 and J usage is TRBJ1-1, with D perhaps matching TRBD1 (5 bases). The germline V gene has CDR1 LGHDT and CDR2 YNNKEL (reference sequence). V was pared by 1 base and J by 6 bases, with 12 bases between. The CDR3 is 14 amino acids. In DNA form, the CDR3 reads TGTGCCAGCAGCCAAGTAGGAGGAGGGGCTGAAGCTTTCTTT. It codes for CASSQVGGGAEAFF.

There are many counts of this clonotype. The chain employs TRBV9 and TRBJ2-7, with D possibly matching TRBD2 (6 bases). Germline CDR1 SGDLS, CDR2 YYNGEE. The CDR3 runs to 14 residues. Trimming cost V 3 bases and J 6 bases, with 16 bases left between them. CDR3 sequence: CASSAPTGGSEQYF. In DNA form, the CDR3 reads TGTGCCAGCAGCGCACCCACTGGGGGGTCCGAGCAGTACTTC.

There are many counts of this clonotype. The chain carries TRBV4-1 and TRBJ2-4; 9 bases map to TRBD1. V shed 4 bases, J shed 8 bases, and the junction held 6 bases outside the gene matches. Germline CDR1 MGHRA, CDR2 YSYEKL. The CDR3 has 14 amino acids. The chain's CDR3 is CASSPTGGRDIQYF. Here the CDR3 DNA reads TGCGCCAGCAGCCCCACAGGGGGCAGGGACATTCAGTACTTC.